This entry features one TCR beta chain sequence. Germline V gene data show CDR1 as SGHVS and CDR2 as FQNEAQ. The CDR3 is made up of 15 amino acids. The V segment lost 1 base and the J segment 4 bases; nucleotides outside the gene matches: 6. The assay was immunoSEQ multiplex PCR, and TCRdb's table has in-frame clones only and misses some. The sample lists some 320,000 clones; 89% were seen once. These data come from a study of blood T cell repertoires in COVID-19. Sequenced: PBMCs or T cells enriched from blood (not recorded which). The clonotype comes from a woman aged 50 to 60 who had been exposed to COVID-19. The genes are TRBV7-8 and TRBJ1-2; 7 nucleotides line up with TRBD1. The CDR3 DNA follows: TGTGCCAGCAGCTTAGAGGGGGCGGTAGGCTATGGCTACACCTTC. Translated: CASSLEGAVGYGYTF.